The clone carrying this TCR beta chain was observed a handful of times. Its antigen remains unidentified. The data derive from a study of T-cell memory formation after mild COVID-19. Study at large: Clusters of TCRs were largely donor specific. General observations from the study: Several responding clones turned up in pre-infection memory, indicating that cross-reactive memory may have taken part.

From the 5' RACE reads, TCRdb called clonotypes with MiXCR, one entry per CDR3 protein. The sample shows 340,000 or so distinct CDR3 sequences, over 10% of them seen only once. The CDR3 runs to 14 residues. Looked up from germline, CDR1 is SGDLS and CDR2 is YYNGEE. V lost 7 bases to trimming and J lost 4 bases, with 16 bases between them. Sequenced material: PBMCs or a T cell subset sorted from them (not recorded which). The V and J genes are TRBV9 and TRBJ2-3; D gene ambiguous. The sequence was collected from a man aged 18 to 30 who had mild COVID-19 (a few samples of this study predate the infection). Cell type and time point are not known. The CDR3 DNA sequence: TGTGCCAGCGCAAGTCTCTACGCTTCAGATACGCAGTATTTT. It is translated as CASASLYASDTQYF.